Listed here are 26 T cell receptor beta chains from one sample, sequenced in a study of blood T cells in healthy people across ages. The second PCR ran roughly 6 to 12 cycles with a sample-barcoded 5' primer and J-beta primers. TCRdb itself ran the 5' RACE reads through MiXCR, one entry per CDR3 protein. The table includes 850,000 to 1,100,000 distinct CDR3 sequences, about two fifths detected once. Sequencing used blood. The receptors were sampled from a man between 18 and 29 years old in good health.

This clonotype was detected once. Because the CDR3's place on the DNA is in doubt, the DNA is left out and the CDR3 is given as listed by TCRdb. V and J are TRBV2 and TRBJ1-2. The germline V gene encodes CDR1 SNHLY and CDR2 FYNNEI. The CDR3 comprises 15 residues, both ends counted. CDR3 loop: CATQGISTPNYGCTF.

Written as DNA, the CDR3 is TGTGCCAGCAGCACAACTAGCGGGGGCAGGAATGAGCAGTACTTC. Residues: CASSTTSGGRNEQYF. The V call is TRBV9, the J call TRBJ2-5; 11 positions agree with TRBD2. CDR3 length equals 15 residues. Germline-derived CDR1 and CDR2 are SGDLS and YYNGEE. The trim removed 4 bases at V and 11 bases at J, leaving 13 bases unmatched.

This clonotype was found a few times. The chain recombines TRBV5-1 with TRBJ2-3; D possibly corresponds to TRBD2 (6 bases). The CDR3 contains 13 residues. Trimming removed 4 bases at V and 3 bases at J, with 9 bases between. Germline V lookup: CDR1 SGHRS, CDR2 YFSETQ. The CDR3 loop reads CASSAGLTDTQYF. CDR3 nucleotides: TGCGCCAGCAGCGCGGGACTGACAGATACGCAGTATTTT.

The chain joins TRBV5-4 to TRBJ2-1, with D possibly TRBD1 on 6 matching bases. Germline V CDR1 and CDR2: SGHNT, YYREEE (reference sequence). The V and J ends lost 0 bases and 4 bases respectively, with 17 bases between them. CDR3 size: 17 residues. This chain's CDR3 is CASSLVTGPREYNEQFF. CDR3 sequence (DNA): TGTGCCAGCAGCTTGGTTACAGGGCCTCGGGAATACAATGAGCAGTTCTTC. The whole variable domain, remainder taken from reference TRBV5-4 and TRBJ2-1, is ETGVTQSPTHLIKTRGQQVTLRCSSQSGHNTVSWYQQALGQGPQFIFQYYREEENGRGNFPPRFSGLQFPNYSSELNVNALELDDSALYLCASSLVTGPREYNEQFFGPGTRLTVL.

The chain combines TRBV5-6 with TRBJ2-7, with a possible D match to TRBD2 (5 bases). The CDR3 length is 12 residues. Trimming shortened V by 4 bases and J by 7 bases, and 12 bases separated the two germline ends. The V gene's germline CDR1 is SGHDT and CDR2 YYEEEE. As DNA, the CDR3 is TGTGCCAGCAGCCTCCTAAGGAGGGAGCAGTACTTC. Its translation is CASSLLRREQYF.

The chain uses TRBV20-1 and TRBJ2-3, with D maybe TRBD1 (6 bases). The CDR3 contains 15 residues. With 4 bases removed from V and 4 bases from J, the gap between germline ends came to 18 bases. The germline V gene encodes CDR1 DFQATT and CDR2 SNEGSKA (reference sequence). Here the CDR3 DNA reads TGCAGTGCTACTACAGGGAGAGACATCCCAGATACGCAGTATTTT. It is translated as CSATTGRDIPDTQYF.

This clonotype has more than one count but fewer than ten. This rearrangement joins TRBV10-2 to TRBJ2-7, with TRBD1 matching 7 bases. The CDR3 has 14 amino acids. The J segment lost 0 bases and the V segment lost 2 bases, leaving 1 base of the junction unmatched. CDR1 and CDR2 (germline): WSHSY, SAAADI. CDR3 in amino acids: CASSEGTDSYEQYF. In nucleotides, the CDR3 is TGCGCCAGCAGTGAGGGGACAGACTCCTACGAGCAGTACTTC.

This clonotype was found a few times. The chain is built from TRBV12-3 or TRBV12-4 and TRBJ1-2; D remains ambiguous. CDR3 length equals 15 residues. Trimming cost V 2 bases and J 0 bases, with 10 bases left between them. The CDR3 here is CASSLSVPTNYGYTF. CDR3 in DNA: TGTGCCAGCAGTTTATCGGTTCCCACTAACTATGGCTACACCTTC.

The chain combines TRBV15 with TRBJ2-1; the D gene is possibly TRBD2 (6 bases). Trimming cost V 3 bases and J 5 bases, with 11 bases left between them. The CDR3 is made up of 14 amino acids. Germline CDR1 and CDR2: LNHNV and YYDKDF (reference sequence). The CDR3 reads CATSRPGVDNEQFF. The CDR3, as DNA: TGTGCCACCAGCAGGCCGGGGGTGGACAATGAGCAGTTCTTC.

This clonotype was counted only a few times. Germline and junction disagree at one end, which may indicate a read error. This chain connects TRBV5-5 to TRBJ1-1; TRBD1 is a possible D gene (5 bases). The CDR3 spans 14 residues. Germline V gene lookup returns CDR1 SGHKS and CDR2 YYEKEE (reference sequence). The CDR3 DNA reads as TGTGCCAGCAGCCCGGGACCCCGGCCCACTGAGGCTTTCTTT. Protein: CASSPGPRPTEAFF.

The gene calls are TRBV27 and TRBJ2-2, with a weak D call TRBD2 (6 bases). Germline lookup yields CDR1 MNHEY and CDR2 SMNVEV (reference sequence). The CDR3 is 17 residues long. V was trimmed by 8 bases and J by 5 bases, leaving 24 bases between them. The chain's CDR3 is CASRGLADTPGTGELFF. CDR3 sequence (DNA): TGTGCCAGCCGGGGGTTAGCGGATACTCCCGGGACCGGGGAGCTGTTTTTT.

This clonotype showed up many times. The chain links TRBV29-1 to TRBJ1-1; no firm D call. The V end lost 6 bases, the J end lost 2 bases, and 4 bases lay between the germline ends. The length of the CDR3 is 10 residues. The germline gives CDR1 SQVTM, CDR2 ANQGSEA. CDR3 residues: CSVRNTEAFF. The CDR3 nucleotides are TGCAGCGTACGAAACACTGAAGCTTTCTTT.

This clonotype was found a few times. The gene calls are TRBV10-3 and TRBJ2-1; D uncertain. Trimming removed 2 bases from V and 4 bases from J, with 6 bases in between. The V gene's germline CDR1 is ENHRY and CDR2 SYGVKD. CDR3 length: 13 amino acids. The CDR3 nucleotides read TGTGCCATCAGTGAGAGGGCTTACAATGAGCAGTTCTTC. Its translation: CAISERAYNEQFF.

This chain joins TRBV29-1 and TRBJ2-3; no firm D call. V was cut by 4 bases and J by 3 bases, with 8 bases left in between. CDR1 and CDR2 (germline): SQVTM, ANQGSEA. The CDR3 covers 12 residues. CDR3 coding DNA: TGCAGCGTTGGTCGCCCAACAGATACGCAGTATTTT. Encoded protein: CSVGRPTDTQYF.

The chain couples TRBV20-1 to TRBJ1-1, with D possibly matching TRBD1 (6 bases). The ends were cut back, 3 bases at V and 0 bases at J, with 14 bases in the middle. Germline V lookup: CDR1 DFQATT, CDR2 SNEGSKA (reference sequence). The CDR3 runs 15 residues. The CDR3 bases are TGCAGTGCTAGTTGGGACACCGAGCTGAACACTGAAGCTTTCTTT. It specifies CSASWDTELNTEAFF.

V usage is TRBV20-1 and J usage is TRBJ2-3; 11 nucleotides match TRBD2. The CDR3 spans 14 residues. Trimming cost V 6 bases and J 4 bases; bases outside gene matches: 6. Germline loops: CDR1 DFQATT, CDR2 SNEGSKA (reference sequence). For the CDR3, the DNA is TGCAGTGCCGAACGACTAGCGGGGCCAGATACGCAGTATTTT. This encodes CSAERLAGPDTQYF.

CDR3 in DNA: TGTGCCAGCAGTTTCTCGGGCGGGGGGGACACAGATACGCAGTATTTT. Translation gives CASSFSGGGDTDTQYF. V and J are TRBV28 and TRBJ2-3; 9 nucleotides align to TRBD2. The CDR3 has 16 amino acids. Germline assignment: CDR1 MDHEN and CDR2 SYDVKM. Unmatched junction bases numbered 6, after V lost 3 bases and J lost 2 bases.

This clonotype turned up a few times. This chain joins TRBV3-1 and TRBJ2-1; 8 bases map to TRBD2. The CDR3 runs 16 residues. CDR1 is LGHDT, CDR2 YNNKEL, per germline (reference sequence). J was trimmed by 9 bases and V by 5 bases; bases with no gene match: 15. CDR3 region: CASSFPGTRVFVEQFF. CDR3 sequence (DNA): TGTGCCAGCAGCTTCCCCGGGACTAGGGTATTTGTTGAGCAGTTCTTC.

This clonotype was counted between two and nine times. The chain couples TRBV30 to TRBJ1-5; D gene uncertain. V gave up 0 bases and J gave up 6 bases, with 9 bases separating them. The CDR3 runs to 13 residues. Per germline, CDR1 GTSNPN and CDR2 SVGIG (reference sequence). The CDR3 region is CAWSVQGGQPQHF. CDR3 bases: TGTGCCTGGAGTGTACAAGGTGGTCAGCCCCAGCATTTT.

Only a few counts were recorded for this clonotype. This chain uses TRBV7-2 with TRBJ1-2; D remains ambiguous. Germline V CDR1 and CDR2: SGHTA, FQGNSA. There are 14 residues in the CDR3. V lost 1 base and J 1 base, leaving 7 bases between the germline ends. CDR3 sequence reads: CASSLGQYNYGYTF. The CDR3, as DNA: TGTGCCAGCAGCTTAGGGCAATATAACTATGGCTACACCTTC.

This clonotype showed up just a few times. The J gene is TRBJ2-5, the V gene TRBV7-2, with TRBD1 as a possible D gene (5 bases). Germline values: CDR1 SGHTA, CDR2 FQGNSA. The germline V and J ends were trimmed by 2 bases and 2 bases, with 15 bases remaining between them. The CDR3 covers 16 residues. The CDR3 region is CASSLNPMTVQETQYF. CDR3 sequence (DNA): TGTGCCAGCAGCTTAAACCCCATGACAGTTCAAGAGACCCAGTACTTC.

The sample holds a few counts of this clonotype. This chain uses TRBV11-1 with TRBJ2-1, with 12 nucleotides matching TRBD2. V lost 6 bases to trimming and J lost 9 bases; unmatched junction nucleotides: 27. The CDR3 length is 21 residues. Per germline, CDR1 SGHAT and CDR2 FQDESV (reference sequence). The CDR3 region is CASRTSKTSGGYYPDPPEQFF. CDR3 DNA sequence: TGTGCCAGCAGAACCTCTAAGACTAGCGGGGGTTACTACCCTGACCCGCCTGAGCAGTTCTTC.

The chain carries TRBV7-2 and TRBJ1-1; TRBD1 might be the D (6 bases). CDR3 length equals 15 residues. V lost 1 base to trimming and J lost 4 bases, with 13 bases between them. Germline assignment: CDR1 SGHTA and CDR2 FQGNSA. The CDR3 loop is CASSLDAGAGTEAFF. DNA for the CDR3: TGTGCCAGCAGCTTAGATGCAGGGGCTGGCACTGAAGCTTTCTTT.

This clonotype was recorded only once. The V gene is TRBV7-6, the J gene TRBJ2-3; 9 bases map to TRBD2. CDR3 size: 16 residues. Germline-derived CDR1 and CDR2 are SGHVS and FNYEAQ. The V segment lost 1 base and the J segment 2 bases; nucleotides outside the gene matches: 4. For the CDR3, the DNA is TGTGCCAGCAGCTTAGGGGCTAGCGGGGACACAGATACGCAGTATTTT. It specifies CASSLGASGDTDTQYF.

CDR3 DNA: TGCGCCAGCAGCTCCGTCGGGGGAGATGGGGAAAAACTGTTTTTT. Its translation: CASSSVGGDGEKLFF. The J gene is TRBJ1-4, the V gene TRBV5-1, with TRBD1 as a possible D gene (5 bases). This CDR3 comprises 15 residues. Germline loops: CDR1 SGHRS, CDR2 YFSETQ. Trimming took off 3 bases at V and 8 bases at J, with 17 bases between the two ends. Looking up the rest from reference TRBV5-1 and TRBJ1-4 gives the full variable domain: KAGVTQTPRYLIKTRGQQVTLSCSPISGHRSVSWYQQTPGQGLQFLFEYFSETQRNKGNFPGRFSGRQFSNSRSEMNVSTLELGDSALYLCASSSVGGDGEKLFFGSGTQLSVL.

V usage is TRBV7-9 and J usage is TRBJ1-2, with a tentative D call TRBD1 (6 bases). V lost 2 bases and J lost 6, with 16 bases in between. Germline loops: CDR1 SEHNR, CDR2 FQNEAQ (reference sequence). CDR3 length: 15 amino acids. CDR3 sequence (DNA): TGTGCCAGCAGCTTATACAGGGATAGGCAACATGGCTACACCTTC. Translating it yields CASSLYRDRQHGYTF.